The text below deals with one T cell receptor beta chain. The antigen is not known. The J segment lost 1 base and the V segment lost 2 bases, leaving 8 bases of the junction unmatched. There are 17 residues in the CDR3. CDR1 is LGHNT and CDR2 is FRNRAP in the germline V gene. The sample belongs to a study of cytomegalovirus exposure and HLA in healthy donors. Data came from immunoSEQ multiplex PCR; TCRdb stores just in-frame clones and leaves some out. The profile shows roughly 130,000 clones, roughly 81% of them singletons. Overall study findings and caveats: Clusters of TCRs from the first cohort tended to co-occur in the 120 or so validation repertoires (as a later analysis found). Whilst most TCR sequences proved rare, a subset of public TCRs occurred across many donors. Reports indicated that the classifier achieved high specificity and sensitivity in diagnosing cytomegalovirus status. Cytomegalovirus-associated TCR beta chains were listed, numbering 164.

Sequenced material: PBMCs. The chain combines TRBV12-5 with TRBJ2-3; the match to TRBD2 covers 8 bases. The sequence was obtained from a woman aged 25-40 years in good health and CMV-seronegative. The CDR3 DNA reads TGTGCTAGTGGTTTGCGCGGAGGAGCGGGGGGCACAGATACGCAGTATTTT. This sequence encodes CASGLRGGAGGTDTQYF. The full variable domain, completed using reference TRBV12-5 and TRBJ2-3, is DARVTQTPRHKVTEMGQEVTMRCQPILGHNTVFWYRQTMMQGLELLAYFRNRAPLDDSGMPKDRFSAEMPDATLATLKIQPSEPRDSAVYFCASGLRGGAGGTDTQYFGPGTRLTVL.